The present T cell receptor beta chain was sequenced within a study of cytomegalovirus exposure and HLA in healthy donors. Findings and caveats of the study: Reports credit the classifier with highly specific, highly sensitive diagnosis of cytomegalovirus status. In a later analysis, V- and J-gene trimming of beta chains associated with a DCLRE1C missense variant, replicated independently. HLA alleles showed associations with about 15,000 TCR beta sequences in a later analysis, at a 0.05 false discovery rate. Among immune exposure information, only CMV serostatus was available.

This clone was counted a single time. Its specificity is not known. Primers: 60 Vbeta forward and 13 Jbeta reverse. Data came from immunoSEQ multiplex PCR; TCRdb stores just in-frame clones and leaves some out. The repertoire holds under 200,000 clones, around 81% seen once, with around 2.1% in the top ten. CDR1 SGHTA and CDR2 FQGTGA come from the germline V gene. CDR3 size: 13 residues. The V segment lost 7 bases and the J segment 6 bases; nucleotides outside the gene matches: 6. The sample taken for sequencing was PBMCs. The sequence was obtained from a woman younger than 35 in good health and CMV-seropositive. The rearrangement links TRBV7-3 to TRBJ2-3; 8 nucleotides agree with TRBD2. The chain's CDR3 is CASNSGVGDTQYF. CDR3 nucleotide sequence: TGTGCCAGCAATAGCGGGGTTGGGGATACGCAGTATTTT.